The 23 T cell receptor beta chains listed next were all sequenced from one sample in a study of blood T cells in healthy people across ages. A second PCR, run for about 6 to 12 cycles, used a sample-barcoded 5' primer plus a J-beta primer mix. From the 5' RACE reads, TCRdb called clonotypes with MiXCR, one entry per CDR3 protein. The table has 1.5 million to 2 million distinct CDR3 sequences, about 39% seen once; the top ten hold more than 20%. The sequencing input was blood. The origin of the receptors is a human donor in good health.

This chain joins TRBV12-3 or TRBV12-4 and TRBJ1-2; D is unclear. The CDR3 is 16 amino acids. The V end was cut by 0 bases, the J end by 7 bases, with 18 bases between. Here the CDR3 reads CASSLATIRAPGGYTF. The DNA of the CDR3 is TGTGCCAGCAGTTTAGCGACCATAAGGGCGCCGGGTGGCTACACCTTC.

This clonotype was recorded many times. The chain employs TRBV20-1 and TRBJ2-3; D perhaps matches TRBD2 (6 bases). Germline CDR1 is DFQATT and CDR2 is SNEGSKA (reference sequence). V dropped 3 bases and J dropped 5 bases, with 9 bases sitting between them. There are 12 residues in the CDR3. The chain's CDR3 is CSASWRGDTQYF. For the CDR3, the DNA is TGCAGTGCTAGCTGGAGGGGAGATACGCAGTATTTT.

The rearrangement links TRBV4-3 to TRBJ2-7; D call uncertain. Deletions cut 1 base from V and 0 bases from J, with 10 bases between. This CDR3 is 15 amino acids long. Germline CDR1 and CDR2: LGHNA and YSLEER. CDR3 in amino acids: CASSQGAQSSYEQYF. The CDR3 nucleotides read TGCGCCAGCAGCCAAGGGGCACAGTCCTCCTACGAGCAGTACTTC.

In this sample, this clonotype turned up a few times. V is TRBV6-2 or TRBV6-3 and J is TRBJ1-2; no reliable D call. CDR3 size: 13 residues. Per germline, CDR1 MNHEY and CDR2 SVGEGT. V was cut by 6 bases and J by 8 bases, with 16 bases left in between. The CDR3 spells CASSPGPGRGYTF. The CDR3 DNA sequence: TGTGCCAGCAGCCCCGGACCGGGCAGGGGCTACACCTTC.

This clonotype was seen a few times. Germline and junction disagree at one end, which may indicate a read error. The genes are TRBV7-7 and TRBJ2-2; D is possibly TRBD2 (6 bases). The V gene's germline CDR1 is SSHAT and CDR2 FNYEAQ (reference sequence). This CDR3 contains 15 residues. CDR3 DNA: TGTGCTAGCAGCGGGTCGACTAGTAGCACCGGGGAGCTGTTTTTT. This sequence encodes CASSGSTSSTGELFF.

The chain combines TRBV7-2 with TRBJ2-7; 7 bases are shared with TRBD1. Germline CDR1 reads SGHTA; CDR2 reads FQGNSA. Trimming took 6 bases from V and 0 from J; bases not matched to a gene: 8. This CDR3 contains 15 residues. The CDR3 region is CASSPGTVRSYEQYF. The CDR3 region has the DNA TGTGCCAGCAGTCCCGGGACAGTCCGCTCCTACGAGCAGTACTTC.

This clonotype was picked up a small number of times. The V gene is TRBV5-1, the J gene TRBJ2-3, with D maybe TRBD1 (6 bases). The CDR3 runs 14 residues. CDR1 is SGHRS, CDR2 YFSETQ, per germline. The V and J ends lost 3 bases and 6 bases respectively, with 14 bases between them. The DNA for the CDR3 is TGCGCCAGCAGCTCTAGGACAGCGGAGGATACGCAGTATTTT. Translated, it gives CASSSRTAEDTQYF.

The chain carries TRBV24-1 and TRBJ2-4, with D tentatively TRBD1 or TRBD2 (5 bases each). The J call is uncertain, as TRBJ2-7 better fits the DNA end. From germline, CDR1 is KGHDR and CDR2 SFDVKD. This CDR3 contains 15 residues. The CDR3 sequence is CATSIEGEGPYEQYF. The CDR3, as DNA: TGTGCCACCAGTATCGAGGGAGAGGGGCCGTACGAGCAGTACTTC.

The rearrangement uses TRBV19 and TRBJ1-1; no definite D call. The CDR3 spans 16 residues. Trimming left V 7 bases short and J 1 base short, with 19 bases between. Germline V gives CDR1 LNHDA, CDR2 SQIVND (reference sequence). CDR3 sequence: CASTFLAESGNTEAFF. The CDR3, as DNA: TGTGCCAGTACTTTCCTTGCCGAGTCGGGGAACACTGAAGCTTTCTTT.

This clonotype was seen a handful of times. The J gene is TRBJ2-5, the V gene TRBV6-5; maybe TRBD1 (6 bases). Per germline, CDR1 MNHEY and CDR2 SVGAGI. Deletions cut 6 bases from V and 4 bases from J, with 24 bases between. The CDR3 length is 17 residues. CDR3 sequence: CASSANSGVIIGETQYF. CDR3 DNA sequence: TGTGCCAGCAGCGCTAACTCAGGGGTGATAATTGGAGAGACCCAGTACTTC.

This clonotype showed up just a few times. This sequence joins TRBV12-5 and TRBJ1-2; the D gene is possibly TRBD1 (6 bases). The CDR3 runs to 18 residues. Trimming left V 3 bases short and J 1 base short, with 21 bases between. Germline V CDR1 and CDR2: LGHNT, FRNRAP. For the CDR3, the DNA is TGTGCTAGTGGTTTTAAGGAGGACAGTCCGAACCTTAACTATGGCTACACCTTC. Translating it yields CASGFKEDSPNLNYGYTF.

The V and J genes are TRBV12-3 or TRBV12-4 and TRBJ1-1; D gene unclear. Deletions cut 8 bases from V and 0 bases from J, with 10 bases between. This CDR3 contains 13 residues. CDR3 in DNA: TGTGCCAGCTGGGATTTCCTGAACACTGAAGCTTTCTTT. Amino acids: CASWDFLNTEAFF.

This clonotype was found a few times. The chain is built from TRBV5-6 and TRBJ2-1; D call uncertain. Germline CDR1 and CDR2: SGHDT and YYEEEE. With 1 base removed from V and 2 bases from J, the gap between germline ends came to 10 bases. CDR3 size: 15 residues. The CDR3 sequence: CASSLLSDAYNEQFF. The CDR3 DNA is TGTGCCAGCAGCTTGTTGTCCGACGCCTACAATGAGCAGTTCTTC.

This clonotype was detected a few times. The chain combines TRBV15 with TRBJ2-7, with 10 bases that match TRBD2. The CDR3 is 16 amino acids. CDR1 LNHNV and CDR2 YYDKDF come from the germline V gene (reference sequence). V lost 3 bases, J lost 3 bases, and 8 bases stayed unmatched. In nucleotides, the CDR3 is TGTGCCACCAGCAGGGGTAGGACTAGCGGCTACTACGAGCAGTACTTC. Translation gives CATSRGRTSGYYEQYF.

This CDR3 is CSTKSPGTSGLYEQYF. As DNA, the CDR3 is TGCAGTACTAAATCGCCCGGGACTAGCGGCCTCTACGAGCAGTACTTC. The chain recombines TRBV20-1 with TRBJ2-7; 11 bases map to TRBD2. Trimming cost V 8 bases and J 3 bases; bases outside gene matches: 15. Germline-derived CDR1 and CDR2 are DFQATT and SNEGSKA (reference sequence). The CDR3 has 16 amino acids.

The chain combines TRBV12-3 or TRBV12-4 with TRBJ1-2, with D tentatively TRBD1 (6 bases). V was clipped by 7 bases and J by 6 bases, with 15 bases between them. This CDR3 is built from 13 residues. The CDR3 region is CASTNPGADGYTF. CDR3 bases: TGTGCCAGCACCAACCCAGGGGCCGATGGCTACACCTTC.

CDR3 bases: TGCGCCAGCAGCCAAGACCCCGGGGGGGTGTGGGAGCAGTACTTC. As protein: CASSQDPGGVWEQYF. This chain uses TRBV4-1 with TRBJ2-7, with TRBD2 matching 8 bases. The CDR3 has 15 amino acids. Germline CDR1 is MGHRA and CDR2 is YSYEKL. Losses at the gene ends were 0 bases for V and 7 bases for J; bases not matched to a gene: 8.

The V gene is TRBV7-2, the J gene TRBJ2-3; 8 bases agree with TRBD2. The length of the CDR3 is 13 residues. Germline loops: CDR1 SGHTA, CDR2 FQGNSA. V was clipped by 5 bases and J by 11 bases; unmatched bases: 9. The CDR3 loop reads CASSRGGPIVQYF. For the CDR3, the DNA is TGTGCCAGCAGCCGGGGGGGACCAATCGTGCAGTATTTT. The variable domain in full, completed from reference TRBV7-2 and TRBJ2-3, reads GAGVSQSPSNKVTEKGKDVELRCDPISGHTALYWYRQSLGQGLEFLIYFQGNSAPDKSGLPSDRFSAERTGGSVSTLTIQRTQQEDSAVYLCASSRGGPIVQYFGPGTRLTVL.

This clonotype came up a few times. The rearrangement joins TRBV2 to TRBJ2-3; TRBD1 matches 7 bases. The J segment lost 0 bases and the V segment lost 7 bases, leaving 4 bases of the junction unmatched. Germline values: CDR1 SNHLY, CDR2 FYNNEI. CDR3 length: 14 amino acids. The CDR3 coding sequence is TGTGCCAGCAAGGGGGCTTTAAGCACAGATACGCAGTATTTT. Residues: CASKGALSTDTQYF.

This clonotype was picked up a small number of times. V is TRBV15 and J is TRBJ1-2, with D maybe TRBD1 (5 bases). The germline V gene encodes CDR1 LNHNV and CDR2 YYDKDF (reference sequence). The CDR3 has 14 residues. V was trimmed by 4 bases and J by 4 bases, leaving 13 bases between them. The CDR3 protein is CATSKGPDSYGYTF. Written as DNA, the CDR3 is TGTGCCACCAGCAAGGGGCCGGACTCCTATGGCTACACCTTC.

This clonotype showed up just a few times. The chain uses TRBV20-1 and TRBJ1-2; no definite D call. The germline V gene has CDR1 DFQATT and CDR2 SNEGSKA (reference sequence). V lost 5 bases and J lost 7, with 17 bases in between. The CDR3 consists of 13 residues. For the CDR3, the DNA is TGCAGTGCTCTCCAAGGGAGGAGCACTGGCTACACCTTC. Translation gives CSALQGRSTGYTF.

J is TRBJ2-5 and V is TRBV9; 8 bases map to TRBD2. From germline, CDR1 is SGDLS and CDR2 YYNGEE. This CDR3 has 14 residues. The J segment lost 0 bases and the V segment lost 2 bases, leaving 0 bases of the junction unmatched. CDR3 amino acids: CASSVSGDQETQYF. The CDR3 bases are TGTGCCAGCAGCGTTAGCGGGGACCAAGAGACCCAGTACTTC.

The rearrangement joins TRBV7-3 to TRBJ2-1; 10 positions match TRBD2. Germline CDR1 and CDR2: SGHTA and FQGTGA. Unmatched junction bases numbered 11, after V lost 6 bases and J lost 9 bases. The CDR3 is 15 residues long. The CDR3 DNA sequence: TGTGCCAGCAGTTTTCTAGCGGGGGAGCATGGTGAGCAGTTCTTC. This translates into CASSFLAGEHGEQFF.